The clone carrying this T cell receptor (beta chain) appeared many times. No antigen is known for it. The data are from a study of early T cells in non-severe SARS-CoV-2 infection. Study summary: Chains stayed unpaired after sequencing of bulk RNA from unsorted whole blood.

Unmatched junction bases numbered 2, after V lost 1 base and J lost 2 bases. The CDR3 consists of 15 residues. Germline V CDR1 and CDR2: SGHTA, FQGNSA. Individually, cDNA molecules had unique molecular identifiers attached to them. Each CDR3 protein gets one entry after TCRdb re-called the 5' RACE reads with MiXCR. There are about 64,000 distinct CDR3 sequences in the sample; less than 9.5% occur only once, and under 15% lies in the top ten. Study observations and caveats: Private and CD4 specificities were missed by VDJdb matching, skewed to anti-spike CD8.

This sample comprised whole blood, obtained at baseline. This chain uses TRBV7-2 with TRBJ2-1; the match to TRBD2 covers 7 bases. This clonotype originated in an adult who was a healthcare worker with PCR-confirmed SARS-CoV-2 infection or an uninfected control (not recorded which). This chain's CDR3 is CASSLEAGAYNEQFF. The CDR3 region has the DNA TGTGCCAGCAGCTTAGAGGCGGGAGCCTACAATGAGCAGTTCTTC.